The 27 T cell receptor beta chains below all came from one sample that was sequenced in a study of T-cell memory formation after mild COVID-19. TCRdb ran MiXCR on the 5' RACE reads and lists one entry per CDR3 protein. Of around 300,000 distinct CDR3 sequences in the sample, roughly 15% were seen once. Material for sequencing was PBMCs or a T cell subset sorted from them (not recorded which). Every receptor here comes from a man in his late teens or twenties who had mild COVID-19 (a few samples of this study predate the infection). Cell type and time point are not known.

This clonotype was detected only a few times. The V and J genes are TRBV5-1 and TRBJ2-3; D may be TRBD1 (5 bases). V lost 0 bases to trimming and J lost 2 bases, with 10 bases between them. Per the germline V gene, CDR1 is SGHRS and CDR2 is YFSETQ. The CDR3 sequence is 15 residues long. CDR3 sequence reads: CASSLEQGTTDTQYF. DNA for the CDR3: TGCGCCAGCAGCTTGGAGCAGGGAACCACAGATACGCAGTATTTT. The full variable domain, completed using reference TRBV5-1 and TRBJ2-3, is KAGVTQTPRYLIKTRGQQVTLSCSPISGHRSVSWYQQTPGQGLQFLFEYFSETQRNKGNFPGRFSGRQFSNSRSEMNVSTLELGDSALYLCASSLEQGTTDTQYFGPGTRLTVL.

The rearrangement uses TRBV7-2 and TRBJ2-5, with 14 bases that match TRBD2. From germline, CDR1 is SGHTA and CDR2 FQGNSA. The CDR3 contains 16 residues. Germline trimming cut 0 bases from V and 5 bases from J; bases unmatched to any gene: 2. CDR3 DNA: TGTGCCAGCAGCTTAGCGGGACTAGCGGGGGTGGAGACCCAGTACTTC. It yields the protein CASSLAGLAGVETQYF.

This clonotype was recorded many times. The J gene is TRBJ1-6, the V gene TRBV29-1, with D perhaps TRBD1 (5 bases). The V gene lost 3 bases and the J gene lost 9 bases, with 12 bases spanning the gap. The CDR3 is made up of 13 amino acids. Germline V gene lookup returns CDR1 SQVTM and CDR2 ANQGSEA. CDR3 amino acids: CSVEVAGGSPLHF. The CDR3 DNA is TGCAGCGTTGAGGTCGCCGGGGGTTCACCCCTCCACTTT.

The table lists this clonotype with a few counts. V usage is TRBV4-2 and J usage is TRBJ2-3, with 9 bases matching TRBD2. The germline V gene has CDR1 LGHNA and CDR2 YNFKEQ. The V gene end was trimmed by 0 bases and the J gene end by 1 base; junction bases not matched to a gene: 2. The CDR3 totals 16 residues. The CDR3 spells CASSQDSSGGTDTQYF. DNA for the CDR3: TGTGCCAGCAGCCAAGATTCTAGCGGGGGCACAGATACGCAGTATTTT.

This clonotype was observed a handful of times. The chain employs TRBV20-1 and TRBJ2-1; D call uncertain. Trimming removed 5 bases at V and 4 bases at J, with 9 bases between. The CDR3 is 12 residues long. Germline lookup yields CDR1 DFQATT and CDR2 SNEGSKA (reference sequence). CDR3 protein: CSAPVFYNEQFF. As DNA, the CDR3 is TGCAGTGCTCCGGTCTTTTACAATGAGCAGTTCTTC.

This clonotype was observed many times. This rearrangement joins TRBV7-2 to TRBJ1-4; no clear D. The CDR3 consists of 14 residues. Germline V gene lookup returns CDR1 SGHTA and CDR2 FQGNSA. V dropped 6 bases and J dropped 3 bases, with 11 bases sitting between them. CDR3 bases: TGTGCCAGCAGTGAACAGTATTCTAATGAAAAACTGTTTTTT. This sequence encodes CASSEQYSNEKLFF. The complete variable domain, with remaining parts taken from reference TRBV7-2 and TRBJ1-4, reads GAGVSQSPSNKVTEKGKDVELRCDPISGHTALYWYRQSLGQGLEFLIYFQGNSAPDKSGLPSDRFSAERTGGSVSTLTIQRTQQEDSAVYLCASSEQYSNEKLFFGSGTQLSVL.

This clonotype has just a few counts. This chain joins TRBV12-3 or TRBV12-4 and TRBJ2-5, with 8 nucleotides matching TRBD2. The trim removed 5 bases at V and 5 bases at J, leaving 7 bases unmatched. The CDR3 runs 14 residues. The CDR3 reads CASSLLGGAETQYF. In DNA, the CDR3 is TGTGCCAGCAGTCTCCTCGGGGGGGCGGAGACCCAGTACTTC.

A few counts support this clonotype. The rearrangement joins TRBV28 to TRBJ2-3; tentatively, D is TRBD2 (6 bases). The length of the CDR3 is 15 residues. Trimming cost V 6 bases and J 0 bases, with 13 bases left between them. Germline V gives CDR1 MDHEN, CDR2 SYDVKM. Written as DNA, the CDR3 is TGTGCCAGCAGAGTCTATGGAGGGAGCACAGATACGCAGTATTTT. Translating gives CASRVYGGSTDTQYF.

This clonotype was seen just once. The genes are TRBV9 and TRBJ2-5; 8 positions agree with TRBD2. V shed 1 base and J 1 base; nucleotides not matched to a gene: 6. Germline V gene sequence: CDR1 SGDLS, CDR2 YYNGEE. The CDR3 has 16 amino acids. In DNA form, the CDR3 reads TGTGCCAGCAGCGTAAGAGCGGGGGCCCCCCAAGAGACCCAGTACTTC. Its protein is CASSVRAGAPQETQYF.

The chain recombines TRBV30 with TRBJ1-1; D not resolved. This CDR3 contains 11 residues. From germline, CDR1 is GTSNPN and CDR2 SVGIG (reference sequence). Trimming stripped 4 bases from V and 7 bases from J, with 10 bases between. CDR3 coding DNA: TGTGCCTGGAACCGGGAGTATGAAGCTTTCTTT. It specifies CAWNREYEAFF.

This clonotype was recorded a few times. V gene TRBV5-4 combines with J gene TRBJ2-2; the D gene is possibly TRBD2 (6 bases). Germline V gene lookup returns CDR1 SGHNT and CDR2 YYREEE (reference sequence). The V and J ends lost 0 bases and 8 bases respectively, with 8 bases between them. This CDR3 contains 13 residues. The CDR3 reads CASSLELAGELFF. For the CDR3, the DNA is TGTGCCAGCAGCTTGGAGCTAGCGGGGGAGCTGTTTTTT.

A few counts support this clonotype. This rearrangement joins TRBV5-6 to TRBJ2-1, with 8 bases fitting TRBD1. J gave up 0 bases and V 3 bases, and 8 bases lay outside the gene matches. The CDR3 spans 17 residues. CDR1 is SGHDT, CDR2 YYEEEE, per germline. DNA for the CDR3: TGTGCCAGCAGCTCAAGGACAGGGATCAACTCCTACAATGAGCAGTTCTTC. Translated: CASSSRTGINSYNEQFF.

This clonotype was seen more than once but under ten times. The chain combines TRBV18 with TRBJ2-5, with D possibly matching TRBD2 (6 bases). Germline assignment: CDR1 KGHSH and CDR2 LQKENI. Trimming shortened V by 3 bases and J by 5 bases, and 13 bases separated the two germline ends. The CDR3 covers 14 residues. CDR3 DNA: TGTGCCAGCTCACCGACCGGGACTTTGGAGACCCAGTACTTC. It encodes CASSPTGTLETQYF.

This clonotype was recorded a few times. The rearrangement links TRBV7-2 to TRBJ2-7; D is possibly TRBD2 (5 bases). From germline, CDR1 is SGHTA and CDR2 FQGNSA. The CDR3 totals 14 residues. Trimming left V 5 bases short and J 3 bases short, with 14 bases between. CDR3 in DNA: TGTGCCAGCAGCACTCCGGGGAAAAGCTACGAGCAGTACTTC. This translates into CASSTPGKSYEQYF.

This chain joins TRBV20-1 and TRBJ1-4; no clear D gene. The CDR3 totals 13 residues. V was cut by 3 bases and J by 3 bases, with 8 bases left in between. CDR1 is DFQATT, CDR2 SNEGSKA, per germline (reference sequence). CDR3 sequence reads: CSASGQSNEKLFF. The CDR3 bases are TGCAGTGCTAGTGGGCAGTCTAATGAAAAACTGTTTTTT.

The rearrangement links TRBV12-3 or TRBV12-4 to TRBJ2-7; D is tentatively TRBD1 or TRBD2 (6 bases each). V lost 5 bases to trimming and J lost 2 bases, with 13 bases between them. The length of the CDR3 is 14 residues. CDR3 residues: CASSAQGTPYEQYF. The CDR3 DNA is TGTGCCAGCAGTGCCCAGGGGACTCCCTACGAGCAGTACTTC.

Only a few counts were recorded for this clonotype. The chain carries TRBV27 and TRBJ1-6; D might be TRBD1 (5 bases). The V gene lost 2 bases and the J gene lost 10 bases, with 12 bases spanning the gap. The germline V gene has CDR1 MNHEY and CDR2 SMNVEV (reference sequence). The CDR3 has 14 amino acids. The CDR3 region has the DNA TGTGCCAGCAGTTTAGGCAGGGAGGGATCACCCCTCCACTTT. Its translation: CASSLGREGSPLHF.

This clonotype was seen a few times. The rearrangement uses TRBV6-5 and TRBJ1-1; TRBD1 agrees at 10 bases. With V trimmed by 7 bases and J by 3 bases, 5 bases remained unmatched. CDR1 is MNHEY and CDR2 is SVGAGI in the germline V gene. This CDR3 region has 14 residues. The CDR3 DNA is TGTGCCAGCAAGGGGACAGGGGCCCACACTGAAGCTTTCTTT. Protein: CASKGTGAHTEAFF.

At least ten counts were recorded for this clonotype. The rearrangement uses TRBV6-5 and TRBJ2-5; D perhaps matches TRBD2 (7 bases). The CDR3 runs to 17 residues. V was pared by 5 bases and J by 4 bases, with 23 bases between. Germline CDR1 MNHEY, CDR2 SVGAGI. As DNA, the CDR3 is TGTGCCAGCAGTCTCCCTCCTTGGGGGGGGCGACGAGAGACCCAGTACTTC. This codes for CASSLPPWGGRRETQYF.

This clonotype appeared a few times. The rearrangement uses TRBV12-3 or TRBV12-4 and TRBJ1-5, with 7 bases identical to TRBD1. The CDR3 loop spans 14 amino acids. V gave up 5 bases and J gave up 3 bases; unmatched junction bases: 4. The CDR3 sequence: CASSRDSSNQPQHF. For the CDR3, the DNA is TGTGCCAGCAGTCGGGACAGTTCCAATCAGCCCCAGCATTTT.

A few counts support this clonotype. The J gene is TRBJ2-3, the V gene TRBV7-2, with 9 bases fitting TRBD2. Germline CDR1 and CDR2: SGHTA and FQGNSA. With V trimmed by 4 bases and J by 8 bases, 7 bases remained unmatched. This CDR3 is 14 amino acids long. The CDR3 reads CASSSPVAGATQYF. CDR3 DNA sequence: TGTGCCAGCAGCTCGCCTGTAGCGGGGGCTACGCAGTATTTT. Full variable domain (outside the CDR3, taken from reference TRBV7-2 and TRBJ2-3): GAGVSQSPSNKVTEKGKDVELRCDPISGHTALYWYRQSLGQGLEFLIYFQGNSAPDKSGLPSDRFSAERTGGSVSTLTIQRTQQEDSAVYLCASSSPVAGATQYFGPGTRLTVL.

This clonotype was recorded many times. The rearrangement joins TRBV7-2 to TRBJ2-7, with D perhaps TRBD1 or TRBD2 (5 bases each). The germline V gene encodes CDR1 SGHTA and CDR2 FQGNSA. The CDR3 spans 14 residues. V was clipped by 5 bases and J by 3 bases, with 14 bases between them. The CDR3 protein is CASSPWDRLYEQYF. The CDR3 bases are TGTGCCAGCAGCCCTTGGGACCGCCTCTACGAGCAGTACTTC. Full variable domain (missing parts from reference TRBV7-2 and TRBJ2-7): GAGVSQSPSNKVTEKGKDVELRCDPISGHTALYWYRQSLGQGLEFLIYFQGNSAPDKSGLPSDRFSAERTGGSVSTLTIQRTQQEDSAVYLCASSPWDRLYEQYFGPGTRLTVT.

This clonotype was recorded many times. This chain links TRBV4-2 with TRBJ2-3; D possibly matches TRBD1 or TRBD2 (5 bases each). The CDR3 is 17 residues long. The ends were cut back, 4 bases at V and 3 bases at J, with 20 bases in the middle. Germline values: CDR1 LGHNA, CDR2 YNFKEQ. This CDR3 reads CASSPTGQGVSTDTQYF. CDR3 bases: TGTGCCAGCAGCCCAACGGGGCAGGGAGTTTCGACAGATACGCAGTATTTT.

This clonotype showed up just a few times. As DNA, the CDR3 is TGTGCCAGCAGCTTACTTCAGGGGGCGCCAAGCACAGATACGCAGTATTTT. The encoded protein is CASSLLQGAPSTDTQYF. The gene calls are TRBV7-9 and TRBJ2-3; TRBD1 aligns across 8 bases. This CDR3 is 17 amino acids long. Germline-derived CDR1 and CDR2 are SEHNR and FQNEAQ (reference sequence). With 2 bases clipped from V and 0 bases from J, the junction kept 7 bases outside the gene matches.

This clonotype turned up a few times. The CDR3 DNA reads TGTGCCAGCAGTTCGGGGCCTGGAAATGAGCAGTTCTTC. Translating gives CASSSGPGNEQFF. The chain joins TRBV12-3 or TRBV12-4 to TRBJ2-1; either TRBD1 or TRBD2 may fit D (5 bases each). CDR3 length: 13 residues. The V gene lost 4 bases and the J gene lost 7 bases, with 11 bases spanning the gap.

This clonotype has more than one count but fewer than ten. The rearrangement links TRBV12-5 to TRBJ1-1; D remains unclear. Germline assignment: CDR1 LGHNT and CDR2 FRNRAP. V was shortened by 4 bases and J by 4 bases, with 7 bases between the two germline ends. The CDR3 length is 12 residues. In DNA form, the CDR3 reads TGTGCTAGTGGTTCCCTGTCCACTGAAGCTTTCTTT. It codes for CASGSLSTEAFF.

This clonotype showed up just a few times. J is TRBJ2-3 and V is TRBV20-1, with 9 nucleotides matching TRBD2. Germline-derived CDR1 and CDR2 are DFQATT and SNEGSKA (reference sequence). V shed 3 bases and J 4 bases; nucleotides not matched to a gene: 8. CDR3 length equals 15 residues. DNA of the CDR3: TGCAGTGCTAGTCGTGCTAGCGGGGCGGCAGATACGCAGTATTTT. This codes for CSASRASGAADTQYF.